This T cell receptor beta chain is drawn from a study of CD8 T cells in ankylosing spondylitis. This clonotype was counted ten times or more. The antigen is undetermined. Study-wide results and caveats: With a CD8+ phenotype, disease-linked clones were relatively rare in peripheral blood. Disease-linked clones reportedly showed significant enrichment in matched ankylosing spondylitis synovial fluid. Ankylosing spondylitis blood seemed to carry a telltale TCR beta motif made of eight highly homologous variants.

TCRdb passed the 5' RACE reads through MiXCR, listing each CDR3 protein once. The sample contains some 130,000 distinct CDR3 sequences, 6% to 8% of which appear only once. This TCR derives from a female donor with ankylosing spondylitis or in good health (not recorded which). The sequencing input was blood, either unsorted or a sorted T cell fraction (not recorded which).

CDR3 DNA sequence: TGTGCCAGCAGTTTGATCAGGGGGGGTATGGCTCGTGGAAACACCATATATTTT. This gives the protein CASSLIRGGMARGNTIYF. The chain recombines TRBV28 with TRBJ1-3; 7 bases are shared with TRBD1. The CDR3 runs to 18 residues. Germline V gives CDR1 MDHEN, CDR2 SYDVKM. V was clipped by 3 bases and J by 3 bases; unmatched bases: 14.